The clone carrying this TCR beta chain occurred once. This CDR3 fails to terminate in the conserved phenylalanine or tryptophan, so it likely reflects a read error. The DNA is left out, because the CDR3 cannot be placed on it with certainty; the CDR3 is given as TCRdb lists it. The data stem from a study of tumor and adjacent non-tumor tissue in lung cancer. At the level of the study: Histology: about twelve adenocarcinoma, a couple of squamous cell carcinoma, 1 small cell lung cancer.

A modified ARM-PCR protocol with three rounds of nested PCR amplified TCRbeta. TCRdb analysed the multiplex PCR reads with MiXCR anew, one entry per CDR3 protein. The sample shows about 110,000 distinct CDR3 sequences, around 82% of them seen only once. No cell sorting was done before RNA was extracted from the tissue. Newly diagnosed lung cancer patients had thoracic surgery in China, August–late 2014, without prior chemotherapy. The sequence was obtained from a man between 70 and 80 years old with non-small cell lung cancer. The specimen was lung tumor tissue.

The CDR3 here is CSALTSRGLSRSFL. The chain is built from TRBV29-1 and TRBJ1-1. The CDR3 length equals 14 residues, ends included. CDR1 and CDR2 from the germline V gene are SQVTM and ANQGSEA.